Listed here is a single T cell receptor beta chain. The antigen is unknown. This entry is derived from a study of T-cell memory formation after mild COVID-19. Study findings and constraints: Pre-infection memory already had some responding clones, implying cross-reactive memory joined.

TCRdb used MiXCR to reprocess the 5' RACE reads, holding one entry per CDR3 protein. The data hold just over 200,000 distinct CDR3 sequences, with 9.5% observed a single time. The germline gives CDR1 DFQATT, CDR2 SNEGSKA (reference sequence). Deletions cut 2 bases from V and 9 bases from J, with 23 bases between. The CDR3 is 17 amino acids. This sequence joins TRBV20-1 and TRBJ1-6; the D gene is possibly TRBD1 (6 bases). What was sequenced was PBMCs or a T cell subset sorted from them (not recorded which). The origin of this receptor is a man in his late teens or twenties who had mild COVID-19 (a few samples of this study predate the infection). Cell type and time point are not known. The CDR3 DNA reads TGCAGTGCTAGATCCCCTCGCATAGGGGGTCTGTCTTCACCCCTCCACTTT. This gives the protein CSARSPRIGGLSSPLHF.